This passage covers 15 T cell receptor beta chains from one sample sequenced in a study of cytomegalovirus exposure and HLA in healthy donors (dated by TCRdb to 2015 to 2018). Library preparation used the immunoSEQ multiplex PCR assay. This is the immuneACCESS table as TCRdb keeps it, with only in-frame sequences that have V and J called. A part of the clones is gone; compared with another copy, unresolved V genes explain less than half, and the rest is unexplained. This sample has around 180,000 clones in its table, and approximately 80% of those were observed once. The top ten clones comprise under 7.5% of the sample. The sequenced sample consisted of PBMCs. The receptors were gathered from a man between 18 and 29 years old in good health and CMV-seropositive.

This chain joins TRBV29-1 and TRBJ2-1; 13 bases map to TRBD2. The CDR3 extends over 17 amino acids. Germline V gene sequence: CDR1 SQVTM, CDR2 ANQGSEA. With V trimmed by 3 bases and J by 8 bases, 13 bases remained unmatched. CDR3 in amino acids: CSVDGDPRLAGGYEQFF. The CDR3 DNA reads TGCAGCGTTGATGGGGACCCCAGACTAGCGGGAGGATATGAGCAGTTCTTC.

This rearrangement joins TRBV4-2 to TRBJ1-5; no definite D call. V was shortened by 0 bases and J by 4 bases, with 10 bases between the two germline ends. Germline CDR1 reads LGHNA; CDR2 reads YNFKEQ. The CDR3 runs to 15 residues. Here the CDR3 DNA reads TGTGCCAGCAGCCAAGAGGGCGCGGGGAATCAGCCCCAGCATTTT. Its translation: CASSQEGAGNQPQHF.

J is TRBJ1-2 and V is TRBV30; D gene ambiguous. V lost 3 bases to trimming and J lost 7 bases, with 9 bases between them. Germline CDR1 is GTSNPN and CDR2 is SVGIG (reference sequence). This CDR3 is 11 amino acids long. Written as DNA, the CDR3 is TGTGCCTGGAGGGGAGAAGGTGGCTACACCTTC. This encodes CAWRGEGGYTF.

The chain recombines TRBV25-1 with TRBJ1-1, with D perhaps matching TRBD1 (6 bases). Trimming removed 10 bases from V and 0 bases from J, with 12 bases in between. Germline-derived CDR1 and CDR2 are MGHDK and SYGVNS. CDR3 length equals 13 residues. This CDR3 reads CATVGQLNTEAFF. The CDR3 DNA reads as TGTGCCACTGTAGGACAGTTGAACACTGAAGCTTTCTTT. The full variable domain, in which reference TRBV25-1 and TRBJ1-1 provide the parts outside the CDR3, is EADIYQTPRYLVIGTGKKITLECSQTMGHDKMYWYQQDPGMELHLIHYSYGVNSTEKGDLSSESTVSRIRTEHFPLTLESARPSHTSQYLCATVGQLNTEAFFGQGTRLTVV.

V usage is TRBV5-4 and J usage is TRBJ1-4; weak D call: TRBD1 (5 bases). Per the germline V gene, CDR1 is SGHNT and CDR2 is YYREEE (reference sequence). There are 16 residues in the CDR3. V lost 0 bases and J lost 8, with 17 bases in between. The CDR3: CASSLGKDKRGEKLFF. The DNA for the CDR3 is TGTGCCAGCAGCTTGGGGAAGGACAAGAGAGGAGAAAAACTGTTTTTT.

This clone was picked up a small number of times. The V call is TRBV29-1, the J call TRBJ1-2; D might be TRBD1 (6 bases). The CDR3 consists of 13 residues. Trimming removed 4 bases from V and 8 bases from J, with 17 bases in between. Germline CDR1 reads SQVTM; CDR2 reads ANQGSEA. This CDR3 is CSVVLGATGGYTF. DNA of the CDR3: TGCAGCGTTGTGCTGGGGGCGACGGGCGGCTACACCTTC.

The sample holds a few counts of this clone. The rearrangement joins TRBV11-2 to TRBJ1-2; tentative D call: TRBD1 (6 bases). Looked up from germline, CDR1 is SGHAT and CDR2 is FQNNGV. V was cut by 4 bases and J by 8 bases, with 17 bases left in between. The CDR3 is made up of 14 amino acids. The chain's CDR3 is CASSSFPRGQGYTF. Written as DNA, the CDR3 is TGTGCCAGCAGCTCATTTCCCAGGGGTCAGGGCTACACCTTC.

The DNA of the CDR3 is TGTGCCAGCAGCCACCCCGGACTAGCGGGAGTAGGTTACTCCTACAATGAGCAGTTCTTC. Residues: CASSHPGLAGVGYSYNEQFF. The J gene is TRBJ2-1, the V gene TRBV14, with TRBD2 matching 13 bases. The CDR3 extends over 20 amino acids. V lost 3 bases and J lost 0; bases outside the gene matches: 11. Germline CDR1 reads SGHDN; CDR2 reads FVKESK.

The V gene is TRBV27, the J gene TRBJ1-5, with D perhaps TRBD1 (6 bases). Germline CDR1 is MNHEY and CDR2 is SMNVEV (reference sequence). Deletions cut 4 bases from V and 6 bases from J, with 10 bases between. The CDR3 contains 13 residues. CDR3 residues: CASSSGVSQPQHF. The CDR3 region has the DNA TGTGCCAGCAGTTCAGGGGTTTCTCAGCCCCAGCATTTT.

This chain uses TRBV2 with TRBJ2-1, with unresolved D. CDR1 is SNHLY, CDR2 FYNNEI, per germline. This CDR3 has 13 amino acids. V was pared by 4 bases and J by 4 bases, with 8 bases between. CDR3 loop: CASSVSRYNEQFF. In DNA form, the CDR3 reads TGTGCCAGCAGTGTCTCCAGATACAATGAGCAGTTCTTC.

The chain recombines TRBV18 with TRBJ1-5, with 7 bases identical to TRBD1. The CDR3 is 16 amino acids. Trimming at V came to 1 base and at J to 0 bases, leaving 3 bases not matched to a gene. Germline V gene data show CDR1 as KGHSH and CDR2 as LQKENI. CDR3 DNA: TGTGCCAGCTCACCACTTGGGACAGATAGCAATCAGCCCCAGCATTTT. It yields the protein CASSPLGTDSNQPQHF.

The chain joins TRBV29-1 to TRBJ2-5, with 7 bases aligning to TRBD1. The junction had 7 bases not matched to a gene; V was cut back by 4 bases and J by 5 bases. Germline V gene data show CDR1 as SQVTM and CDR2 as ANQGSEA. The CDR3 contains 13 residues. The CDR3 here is CSVGMGTDETQYF. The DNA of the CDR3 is TGCAGCGTTGGGATGGGGACAGACGAGACCCAGTACTTC. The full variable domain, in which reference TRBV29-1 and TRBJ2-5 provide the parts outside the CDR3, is SAVISQKPSRDICQRGTSLTIQCQVDSQVTMMFWYRQQPGQSLTLIATANQGSEATYESGFVIDKFPISRPNLTFSTLTVSNMSPEDSSIYLCSVGMGTDETQYFGPGTRLLVL.

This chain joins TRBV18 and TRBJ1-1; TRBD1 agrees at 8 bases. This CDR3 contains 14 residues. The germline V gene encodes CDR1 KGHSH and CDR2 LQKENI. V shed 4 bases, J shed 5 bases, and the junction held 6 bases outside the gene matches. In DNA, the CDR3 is TGTGCCAGCTCACTACAGGGGGAACGAACTGAAGCTTTCTTT. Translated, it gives CASSLQGERTEAFF.

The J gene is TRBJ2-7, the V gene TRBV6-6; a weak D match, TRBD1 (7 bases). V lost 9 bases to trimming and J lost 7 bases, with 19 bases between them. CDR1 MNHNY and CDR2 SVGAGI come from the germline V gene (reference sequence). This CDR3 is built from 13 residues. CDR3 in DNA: TGTGCCAGGCCGGAGGGGGCTACGGGGGAGCAGTACTTC. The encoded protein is CARPEGATGEQYF.

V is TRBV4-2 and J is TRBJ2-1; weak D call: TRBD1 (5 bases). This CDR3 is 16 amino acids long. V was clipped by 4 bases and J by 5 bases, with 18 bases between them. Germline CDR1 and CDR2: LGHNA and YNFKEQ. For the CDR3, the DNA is TGTGCCAGCAGCCGAGGTAACTGGGGCGGAGACAATGAGCAGTTCTTC. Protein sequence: CASSRGNWGGDNEQFF.